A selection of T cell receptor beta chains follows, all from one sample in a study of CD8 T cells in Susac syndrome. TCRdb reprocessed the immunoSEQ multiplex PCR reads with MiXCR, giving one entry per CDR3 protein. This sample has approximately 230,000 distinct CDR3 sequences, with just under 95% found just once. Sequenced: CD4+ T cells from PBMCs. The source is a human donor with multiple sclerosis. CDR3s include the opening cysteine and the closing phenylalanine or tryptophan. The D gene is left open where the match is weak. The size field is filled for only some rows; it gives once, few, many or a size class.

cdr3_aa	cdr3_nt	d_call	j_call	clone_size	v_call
CASSFVASPTEQYF	TGTGCCAGCAGTTTTGTCGCCAGCCCTACGGAGCAGTACTTC	NA	TRBJ2-7	NA	TRBV28
CASGPMSGGNNEQFF	TGTGCCAGCGGGCCCATGAGCGGGGGGAACAATGAGCAGTTCTTC	TRBD2	TRBJ2-1	NA	TRBV12-3/TRBV12-4
CASSERDQPQHF	TGTGCCAGCAGTGAAAGGGATCAGCCCCAGCATTTT	NA	TRBJ1-5	NA	TRBV25-1
CASNPGTSATDEQYF	TGTGCCAGCAACCCAGGGACTAGCGCGACGGATGAGCAGTACTTC	TRBD2	TRBJ2-7	NA	TRBV6-1
CASSIKGEGHEQYF	TGTGCCAGTAGTATCAAAGGCGAAGGGCACGAGCAGTACTTC	NA	TRBJ2-7	once	TRBV19
CAWTLSEKLFF	TGTGCCTGGACTCTATCTGAAAAACTGTTTTTT	NA	TRBJ1-4	NA	TRBV30
CASSLGGLETQYF	TGTGCCAGCAGCTTGGGAGGATTAGAGACCCAGTACTTC	NA	TRBJ2-5	NA	TRBV7-3
CAWSYGGINYGYTF	TGTGCCTGGAGTTACGGGGGAATCAACTATGGCTACACCTTC	NA	TRBJ1-2	NA	TRBV30
CASSSGTGIGEAFF	TGCGCCAGCAGCTCCGGGACAGGGATCGGTGAAGCTTTCTTT	TRBD1	TRBJ1-1	few	TRBV5-1
CSARREGLDTQYF	TGCAGTGCTAGGCGGGAGGGCCTAGATACGCAGTATTTT	TRBD2	TRBJ2-3	NA	TRBV20-1
CSARGRTSGLVGEQYF	TGCAGTGCTAGAGGCAGGACTAGCGGCCTTGTGGGGGAGCAGTACTTC	TRBD2	TRBJ2-7	NA	TRBV20-1
CAGYRVAIPLNTEAFF	TGTGCCGGGTACAGGGTCGCTATACCGTTGAACACTGAAGCTTTCTTT	NA	TRBJ1-1	NA	TRBV7-9
CSARDLQGSNTGELFF	TGCAGTGCTAGAGATCTTCAGGGGTCGAACACCGGGGAGCTGTTTTTT	NA	TRBJ2-2	once	TRBV20-1
CASSVAGNTGELFF	TGTGCCAGCAGCGTAGCTGGTAACACCGGGGAGCTGTTTTTT	NA	TRBJ2-2	NA	TRBV9
CASSQWGRMTEAFF	TGTGCCAGCAGCCAATGGGGGAGGATGACTGAAGCTTTCTTT	NA	TRBJ1-1	NA	TRBV14
CASSPEQGGDEQFF	TGTGCCAGCAGCCCGGAACAGGGAGGAGATGAGCAGTTCTTC	NA	TRBJ2-1	NA	TRBV7-9